The 30 T cell receptor beta chains below were found in one sample sequenced in a study of T cells after yellow fever vaccination. Each CDR3 protein is one row after TCRdb ran MiXCR on the 5' RACE reads. The table includes about 370,000 distinct CDR3 sequences, roughly 12% detected once. Sequencing was performed on PBMCs, taken on the day of the first yellow fever vaccination. All receptors derive from a man between 18 and 29 years old who received the YFV17D yellow fever vaccine.

This chain links TRBV12-3 or TRBV12-4 with TRBJ2-2; D is perhaps TRBD2 (6 bases). Trimming pared 8 bases from V and 5 bases from J, leaving 21 bases between. The length of the CDR3 is 16 residues. The chain's CDR3 is CASQPAGRMSTGELFF. The CDR3 DNA reads as TGTGCCAGCCAACCAGCGGGCAGGATGAGTACCGGGGAGCTGTTTTTT.

The chain uses TRBV20-1 and TRBJ1-1; perhaps TRBD1 as D (5 bases). The CDR3 extends over 16 amino acids. The germline V gene has CDR1 DFQATT and CDR2 SNEGSKA (reference sequence). V lost 3 bases to trimming and J lost 1 base, with 18 bases between them. DNA of the CDR3: TGCAGTGCTAGCCGCTGGGGGGAGGTAAAGAACACTGAAGCTTTCTTT. This gives the protein CSASRWGEVKNTEAFF.

This rearrangement joins TRBV9 to TRBJ2-5, with TRBD1 matching over 9 bases. CDR1 is SGDLS and CDR2 is YYNGEE in the germline V gene. The CDR3 length is 16 residues. Trimming removed 3 bases from V and 2 bases from J; junction bases left unmatched: 8. The DNA of the CDR3 is TGTGCCAGCAGCGCCCTAACAGGGGGCAATCAAGAGACCCAGTACTTC. It codes for CASSALTGGNQETQYF.

This clonotype was counted at least ten times. The gene calls are TRBV29-1 and TRBJ2-7, with D hard to call. Germline V gene data show CDR1 as SQVTM and CDR2 as ANQGSEA. The CDR3 contains 12 residues. The V end lost 4 bases, the J end lost 1 base, and 8 bases lay between the germline ends. The CDR3 loop is CSVVGQSYEQYF. Here the CDR3 DNA reads TGCAGCGTTGTAGGGCAGTCCTACGAGCAGTACTTC.

This chain uses TRBV7-3 with TRBJ2-1; D possibly matches TRBD1 or TRBD2 (6 bases each). V dropped 2 bases and J dropped 3 bases, with 14 bases sitting between them. The CDR3 length is 16 residues. From germline, CDR1 is SGHTA and CDR2 FQGTGA. CDR3 loop: CASSLEPGALYNEQFF. CDR3 coding DNA: TGTGCCAGCAGCTTAGAGCCGGGGGCCCTCTACAATGAGCAGTTCTTC.

The chain joins TRBV6-2 or TRBV6-3 to TRBJ2-3; 7 bases are a match to TRBD2. Trimming at V came to 6 bases and at J to 6 bases, leaving 12 bases not matched to a gene. From germline, CDR1 is MNHEY and CDR2 SVGEGT. The CDR3 loop spans 15 amino acids. CDR3 region: CASSMGLYFWDTQYF. CDR3 nucleotides: TGTGCCAGCAGCATGGGACTATACTTCTGGGATACGCAGTATTTT.

This clonotype was detected only a few times. The chain links TRBV19 to TRBJ2-5; 7 bases align to TRBD1. J gave up 2 bases and V 6 bases, and 9 bases lay outside the gene matches. This CDR3 region has 15 residues. The germline V gene encodes CDR1 LNHDA and CDR2 SQIVND (reference sequence). The CDR3 sequence is CASRLSGTAQETQYF. DNA for the CDR3: TGTGCCAGTAGACTATCCGGGACAGCACAAGAGACCCAGTACTTC.

This clonotype was seen a handful of times. V usage is TRBV12-3 or TRBV12-4 and J usage is TRBJ1-2; D may be TRBD1 (5 bases). V lost 5 bases, J lost 0 bases, and 28 bases lay in between. This CDR3 comprises 20 residues. The CDR3 spells CASSPGWPGRGKVANYGYTF. In DNA form, the CDR3 reads TGTGCCAGCAGTCCCGGTTGGCCAGGGAGGGGTAAGGTGGCTAACTATGGCTACACCTTC.

The chain employs TRBV7-2 and TRBJ2-5; TRBD2 might be the D (5 bases). The V end was cut by 1 base, the J end by 0 bases, with 12 bases between. Germline-derived CDR1 and CDR2 are SGHTA and FQGNSA. This CDR3 region has 16 residues. CDR3 sequence: CASSLGTGMYQETQYF. The CDR3, as DNA: TGTGCCAGCAGCTTAGGAACGGGAATGTACCAAGAGACCCAGTACTTC.

This clonotype was found many times. V gene TRBV11-2 combines with J gene TRBJ2-7; D is ambiguous. Germline assignment: CDR1 SGHAT and CDR2 FQNNGV. Trimming left V 1 base short and J 3 bases short, with 10 bases between. The CDR3 sequence is 14 residues long. The CDR3: CASSLASGDYEQYF. CDR3 nucleotide sequence: TGTGCCAGCAGCTTAGCTTCCGGCGACTACGAGCAGTACTTC.

This chain uses TRBV6-6 with TRBJ2-2, with a tentative D call TRBD1 (6 bases). The CDR3 contains 13 residues. V lost 7 bases and J 3 bases, leaving 9 bases between the germline ends. Germline lookup yields CDR1 MNHNY and CDR2 SVGAGI (reference sequence). DNA of the CDR3: TGTGCCAGCAAGGACAGTGACACCGGGGAGCTGTTTTTT. Its protein product is CASKDSDTGELFF.

The genes are TRBV20-1 and TRBJ2-1; perhaps TRBD1 as D (5 bases). Deletions cut 1 base from V and 7 bases from J, with 17 bases between. The CDR3 totals 15 residues. Germline V gives CDR1 DFQATT, CDR2 SNEGSKA (reference sequence). The CDR3 nucleotides read TGCAGTGCTAGAGTTCCAGAGACAGCTAAAAATGAGCAGTTCTTC. Protein: CSARVPETAKNEQFF.

This clonotype was counted many times. The chain joins TRBV5-1 to TRBJ2-1; maybe TRBD2 (10 bases). The V gene lost 4 bases and the J gene lost 7 bases, with 18 bases spanning the gap. Germline V CDR1 and CDR2: SGHRS, YFSETQ. CDR3 length equals 15 residues. The CDR3 sequence: CASSQRGGTGNEQFF. The DNA of the CDR3 is TGCGCCAGCAGCCAGCGGGGGGGGACAGGGAATGAGCAGTTCTTC.

This clonotype was detected only a few times. The J gene is TRBJ1-2, the V gene TRBV3-1, with a tentative D call TRBD1 (5 bases). The V end was cut by 4 bases, the J end by 4 bases, with 16 bases between. Looked up from germline, CDR1 is LGHDT and CDR2 is YNNKEL (reference sequence). The CDR3 covers 15 residues. CDR3 nucleotide sequence: TGTGCCAGCAGCCCCTTCGGGGGGTCACTCTATGGCTACACCTTC. Translation: CASSPFGGSLYGYTF. The whole variable domain, filled in from reference TRBV3-1 and TRBJ1-2, reads DTAVSQTPKYLVTQMGNDKSIKCEQNLGHDTMYWYKQDSKKFLKIMFSYNNKELIINETVPNRFSPKSPDKAHLNLHINSLELGDSAVYFCASSPFGGSLYGYTFGSGTRLTVV.

This clonotype has at least ten counts. The V gene is TRBV23-1, the J gene TRBJ2-2; TRBD1 agrees at 9 bases. TRBV23-1 is reported as an ORF; its role is uncertain. Trimming cost V 0 bases and J 4 bases; bases outside gene matches: 3. The CDR3 has 16 amino acids. The CDR3 spells CASSQSGTGTTGELFF. In DNA form, the CDR3 reads TGCGCCAGCAGTCAATCGGGGACAGGGACCACCGGGGAGCTGTTTTTT.

This chain links TRBV4-1 with TRBJ2-1; possibly TRBD1 for D (5 bases). Germline assignment: CDR1 MGHRA and CDR2 YSYEKL. This CDR3 is 16 amino acids long. V gave up 0 bases and J gave up 5 bases, with 14 bases separating them. The CDR3 DNA sequence: TGCGCCAGCAGCCAAGAACCATGGTCAGGGAACAATGAGCAGTTCTTC. Translated, it gives CASSQEPWSGNNEQFF.

This clonotype was recorded a few times. The chain has TRBV12-3 or TRBV12-4 and TRBJ2-3; D might be TRBD1 (5 bases). The CDR3 runs 12 residues. V lost 6 bases to trimming and J lost 9 bases, with 13 bases between them. The CDR3 sequence: CASSRAQITQYF. CDR3 sequence (DNA): TGTGCCAGCAGCAGGGCACAGATAACGCAGTATTTT.

This clonotype has just a few counts. The V and J genes are TRBV20-1 and TRBJ2-7, with D tentatively TRBD1 or TRBD2 (7 bases each). This CDR3 is 15 amino acids long. In germline, CDR1 is DFQATT, CDR2 SNEGSKA (reference sequence). The CDR3 spells CSATWGGGGSYEQYF. The DNA of the CDR3 is TGCAGCGCAACATGGGGAGGGGGCGGCTCCTACGAGCAGTACTTC.

The gene calls are TRBV7-9 and TRBJ2-3; 7 positions agree with TRBD1. Germline V gene lookup returns CDR1 SEHNR and CDR2 FQNEAQ (reference sequence). This CDR3 is built from 15 residues. V was pared by 2 bases and J by 1 base, with 3 bases of the junction left unmatched. CDR3 amino acids: CASSLQGVGTDTQYF. For the CDR3, the DNA is TGTGCCAGCAGCTTACAGGGGGTCGGCACAGATACGCAGTATTTT.

This clonotype has just a few counts. The chain combines TRBV5-4 with TRBJ1-1, with D hard to call. V dropped 1 base and J dropped 5 bases, with 12 bases sitting between them. Germline V gene sequence: CDR1 SGHNT, CDR2 YYREEE (reference sequence). The CDR3 is made up of 14 amino acids. The CDR3 DNA reads TGTGCCAGCAGCTTGAAGCTGGGGATAACTGAAGCTTTCTTT. This encodes CASSLKLGITEAFF.

This clonotype has only a few counts. The chain links TRBV10-3 to TRBJ1-5, with TRBD1 as a possible D gene (5 bases). Between the trimmed V and J ends, which lost 4 bases and 7 bases, there was a span of 14 bases. CDR1 ENHRY and CDR2 SYGVKD come from the germline V gene. The CDR3 sequence is 14 residues long. The CDR3, as DNA: TGTGCCATCAGTGGACTCAGGGCGGGCCAGCCCCAGCATTTT. Its protein is CAISGLRAGQPQHF.

This clonotype came up a few times. The rearrangement joins TRBV5-5 to TRBJ2-1; TRBD1 agrees at 7 bases. Trimming removed 3 bases from V and 3 bases from J; junction bases left unmatched: 6. The CDR3 has 15 amino acids. The V gene's germline CDR1 is SGHKS and CDR2 YYEKEE (reference sequence). The CDR3 here is CASSSRQGVYNEQFF. CDR3 nucleotide sequence: TGTGCCAGCAGCTCCAGACAGGGAGTCTACAATGAGCAGTTCTTC.

The chain employs TRBV6-6 and TRBJ1-4; D may be TRBD1 (6 bases). The V gene's germline CDR1 is MNHNY and CDR2 SVGAGI (reference sequence). V lost 8 bases to trimming and J lost 7 bases, with 11 bases between them. The CDR3 sequence is 12 residues long. CDR3: CASGRQVEKLFF. The CDR3 region has the DNA TGTGCCAGCGGACGACAGGTTGAAAAACTGTTTTTT.

The rearrangement joins TRBV20-1 to TRBJ2-1; the match to TRBD2 covers 7 bases. Germline-derived CDR1 and CDR2 are DFQATT and SNEGSKA (reference sequence). V shed 3 bases, J shed 4 bases, and the junction held 6 bases outside the gene matches. The CDR3 spans 14 residues. CDR3 loop: CSASVGGVYNEQFF. The CDR3 DNA reads as TGCAGTGCTAGCGTGGGGGGGGTATACAATGAGCAGTTCTTC.

This rearrangement joins TRBV4-3 to TRBJ1-1; D gene uncertain. This CDR3 is built from 13 residues. V shed 0 bases and J shed 5 bases, with 7 bases lying between them. Germline V gives CDR1 LGHNA, CDR2 YSLEER. The chain's CDR3 is CASSQDWRTEAFF. The CDR3 nucleotides are TGCGCCAGCAGCCAAGATTGGAGGACTGAAGCTTTCTTT.

This clonotype was observed a handful of times. The V gene is TRBV7-8, the J gene TRBJ2-7, with D perhaps given as TRBD1 or TRBD2 (5 bases each). This CDR3 region has 16 residues. The V and J ends lost 4 bases and 4 bases respectively, with 20 bases between them. Germline V gene lookup returns CDR1 SGHVS and CDR2 FQNEAQ. CDR3 DNA: TGTGCCAGCAGCTCCTCCTCCCGGGACGGAAGATACGAGCAGTACTTC. Its protein is CASSSSSRDGRYEQYF.

This clonotype was detected a few times. The chain has TRBV5-1 and TRBJ2-1; D call uncertain. The CDR3 has 17 residues. V was shortened by 1 base and J by 4 bases, with 18 bases between the two germline ends. The V gene's germline CDR1 is SGHRS and CDR2 YFSETQ. The CDR3 here is CASSLPMAVTPYNEQFF. The CDR3 DNA reads TGCGCCAGCAGCTTGCCGATGGCAGTGACGCCTTACAATGAGCAGTTCTTC.

This clonotype was observed a handful of times. This chain uses TRBV6-5 with TRBJ1-1; D not certain. CDR3 length equals 12 residues. V lost 5 bases and J lost 5, with 9 bases in between. Germline V gene lookup returns CDR1 MNHEY and CDR2 SVGAGI. CDR3 protein: CASSAARTEAFF. The CDR3 DNA is TGTGCCAGCAGTGCGGCCCGAACTGAAGCTTTCTTT.

This chain uses TRBV7-9 with TRBJ2-2; either TRBD1 or TRBD2 may fit D (5 bases each). This CDR3 comprises 16 residues. V was clipped by 7 bases and J by 0 bases, with 15 bases between them. Germline assignment: CDR1 SEHNR and CDR2 FQNEAQ (reference sequence). The CDR3 coding sequence is TGTGCCAGCAACGGCTGGGGACCCGCGAACACCGGGGAGCTGTTTTTT. Translated: CASNGWGPANTGELFF.

This clonotype has only a few counts. The chain employs TRBV5-1 and TRBJ2-4; 8 bases line up with TRBD1. This CDR3 is 16 amino acids long. CDR1 is SGHRS, CDR2 YFSETQ, per germline. Germline trimming cut 0 bases from V and 5 bases from J; bases unmatched to any gene: 7. CDR3 in DNA: TGCGCCAGCAGCTTGGGAATATCACAGGGGGAAAACATTCAGTACTTC. This codes for CASSLGISQGENIQYF.